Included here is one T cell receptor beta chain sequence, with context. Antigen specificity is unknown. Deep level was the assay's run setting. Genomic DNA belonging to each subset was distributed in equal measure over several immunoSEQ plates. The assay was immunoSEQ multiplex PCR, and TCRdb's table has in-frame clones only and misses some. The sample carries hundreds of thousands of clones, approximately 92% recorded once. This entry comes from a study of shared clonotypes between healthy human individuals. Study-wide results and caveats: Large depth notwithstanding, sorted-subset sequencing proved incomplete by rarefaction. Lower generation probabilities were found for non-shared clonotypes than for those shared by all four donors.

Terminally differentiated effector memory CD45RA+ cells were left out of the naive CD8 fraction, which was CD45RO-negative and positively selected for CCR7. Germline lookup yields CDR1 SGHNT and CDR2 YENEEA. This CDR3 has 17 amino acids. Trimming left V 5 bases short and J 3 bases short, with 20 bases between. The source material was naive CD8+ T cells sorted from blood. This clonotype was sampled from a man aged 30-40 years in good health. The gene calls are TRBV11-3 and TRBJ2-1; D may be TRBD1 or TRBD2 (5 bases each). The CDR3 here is CASSQAGTGLLYNEQFF. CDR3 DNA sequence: TGTGCCAGCAGCCAAGCTGGGACGGGGCTTCTCTACAATGAGCAGTTCTTC.